A single sample gave rise to the 16 T cell receptor beta chains below, sequenced in a study of graft-versus-host responses after intestinal transplantation. Their cognate antigens are unknown. TCRdb's copy holds only in-frame clones and misses some; the assay was immunoSEQ multiplex PCR. The table has around 90,000 clones, less than 95% seen once. The sequencing here drew on unstimulated CD4+ T cells sorted from spleen or lymph node cells, taken before transplant. All receptors derive from a human donor who was the organ donor for an intestinal transplant.

The CDR3 DNA sequence: TGTGCCAGCAGCTTGAGCGGGGGGGCGTCCGAGCAGTACTTC. Protein: CASSLSGGASEQYF. This sequence joins TRBV5-6 and TRBJ2-5, with 10 bases lining up with TRBD2. The J call may be in error: the DNA end matches TRBJ2-7 better. The CDR3 length is 14 residues. Germline lookup yields CDR1 SGHDT and CDR2 YYEEEE.

The rearrangement uses TRBV12-2 and TRBJ1-1. TRBV12-2 is an annotated pseudogene. The length of the CDR3 is 20 residues. CDR3 nucleotide sequence: TGTGCAAGTCGCTCTGCGGGGGAAGGGGTACGTTGGGGAGTGGACACTGAAGCTTTCTTT. It translates to CASRSAGEGVRWGVDTEAFF.

The chain is built from TRBV28 and TRBJ1-6; 7 bases line up with TRBD1. The CDR3 is made up of 14 amino acids. Losses at the gene ends were 6 bases for V and 4 bases for J; bases not matched to a gene: 3. Germline V gene lookup returns CDR1 MDHEN and CDR2 SYDVKM. The CDR3 loop is CASSRDRYNSPLHF. The CDR3 nucleotides read TGTGCCAGCAGCCGGGACAGATATAATTCACCCCTCCACTTT. Together with reference TRBV28 and TRBJ1-6, the CDR3 gives the full variable domain: DVKVTQSSRYLVKRTGEKVFLECVQDMDHENMFWYRQDPGLGLRLIYFSYDVKMKEKGDIPEGYSVSREKKERFSLILESASTNQTSMYLCASSRDRYNSPLHFGNGTRLTVT.

This sequence joins TRBV2 and TRBJ1-1; 8 bases are shared with TRBD1. The germline CDR1 and CDR2 sequences are SNHLY and FYNNEI. The CDR3 is made up of 14 amino acids. With V trimmed by 6 bases and J by 1 base, 4 bases remained unmatched. CDR3 DNA sequence: TGTGCCAGCAGGGACAGGGAAGGGAACACTGAAGCTTTCTTT. Residues: CASRDREGNTEAFF.

V gene TRBV5-1 combines with J gene TRBJ1-3, with 9 bases lining up with TRBD1. Germline trimming cut 4 bases from V and 4 bases from J; bases unmatched to any gene: 6. CDR1 and CDR2 (germline): SGHRS, YFSETQ. The CDR3 runs to 15 residues. CDR3 coding DNA: TGCGCCAGCAGCCCGGACAGGGGCCGGGGAAACACCATATATTTT. As protein: CASSPDRGRGNTIYF. The whole variable domain, remainder taken from reference TRBV5-1 and TRBJ1-3, is KAGVTQTPRYLIKTRGQQVTLSCSPISGHRSVSWYQQTPGQGLQFLFEYFSETQRNKGNFPGRFSGRQFSNSRSEMNVSTLELGDSALYLCASSPDRGRGNTIYFGEGSWLTVV.

This chain's CDR3 is CASSEAGQYF. The CDR3 DNA follows: TGTGCCAGCAGTGAAGCGGGGCAGTACTTC. V is TRBV2 and J is TRBJ2-7; D remains unclear. The CDR3 has 10 residues. Trimming removed 0 bases at V and 9 bases at J, with 3 bases between. The germline V gene encodes CDR1 SNHLY and CDR2 FYNNEI.

The chain couples TRBV5-1 to TRBJ2-3, with a weak D call TRBD2 (5 bases). CDR3 size: 14 residues. Trimming stripped 5 bases from V and 0 bases from J, with 10 bases between. The germline V gene encodes CDR1 SGHRS and CDR2 YFSETQ. CDR3 nucleotide sequence: TGCGCCAGCAGACGGGGTACTAGCACAGATACGCAGTATTTT. As protein: CASRRGTSTDTQYF.

Comment on this clone: Other DNA sequences of this sample code for an identical CDR3. The gene calls are TRBV5-1 and TRBJ2-2; D remains ambiguous. The CDR3 has 15 amino acids. In germline, CDR1 is SGHRS, CDR2 YFSETQ. With 0 bases removed from V and 1 base from J, the gap between germline ends came to 7 bases. The CDR3 here is CASSLDPGNTGELFF. In nucleotides, the CDR3 is TGCGCCAGCAGCTTGGATCCAGGGAACACCGGGGAGCTGTTTTTT.

V gene TRBV5-1 combines with J gene TRBJ1-5; D gene ambiguous. The CDR3 totals 12 residues. CDR1 is SGHRS and CDR2 is YFSETQ in the germline V gene. Trimming removed 0 bases from V and 6 bases from J, with 4 bases in between. The CDR3: CASSLEGQPQHF. The CDR3 DNA sequence: TGCGCCAGCAGCTTGGAGGGTCAGCCCCAGCATTTT. The full variable domain, in which reference TRBV5-1 and TRBJ1-5 provide the parts outside the CDR3, is KAGVTQTPRYLIKTRGQQVTLSCSPISGHRSVSWYQQTPGQGLQFLFEYFSETQRNKGNFPGRFSGRQFSNSRSEMNVSTLELGDSALYLCASSLEGQPQHFGDGTRLSIL.

The rearrangement uses TRBV6-4 and TRBJ1-1; 9 bases agree with TRBD1. The trim removed 7 bases at V and 0 bases at J, leaving 3 bases unmatched. Germline loops: CDR1 MRHNA, CDR2 SNTAGT. The CDR3 is 14 residues long. The CDR3 bases are TGTGCCAGCAAACAGGGGGCAATGAACACTGAAGCTTTCTTT. Amino acids: CASKQGAMNTEAFF.

The genes are TRBV6-5 and TRBJ1-2; maybe TRBD1 (5 bases). The V end was cut by 10 bases, the J end by 7 bases, with 13 bases between. Germline V lookup: CDR1 MNHEY, CDR2 SVGAGI. The CDR3 has 11 residues. The CDR3 loop is CATDLGGGYTF. As DNA, the CDR3 is TGTGCCACCGACCTCGGGGGTGGCTACACCTTC.

The rearrangement uses TRBV6-1 and TRBJ2-1; D remains ambiguous. Germline lookup yields CDR1 MNHNS and CDR2 SASEGT. The V gene lost 2 bases and the J gene lost 3 bases, with 11 bases spanning the gap. This CDR3 has 15 residues. CDR3 in amino acids: CASSEMPDFYNEQFF. DNA for the CDR3: TGTGCCAGCAGTGAAATGCCAGACTTCTACAATGAGCAGTTCTTC.

The V gene is TRBV27, the J gene TRBJ2-3, with TRBD2 identical over 11 bases. In germline, CDR1 is MNHEY, CDR2 SMNVEV (reference sequence). V lost 8 bases to trimming and J lost 2 bases; unmatched junction nucleotides: 6. The CDR3 covers 15 residues. The CDR3 DNA sequence: TGTGCCAGCCGGCTAGCGGGGGGCTACACAGATACGCAGTATTTT. Encoded protein: CASRLAGGYTDTQYF.

The chain employs TRBV2 and TRBJ2-5; 7 bases agree with TRBD2. The J segment lost 7 bases and the V segment lost 1 base, leaving 0 bases of the junction unmatched. Germline CDR1 SNHLY, CDR2 FYNNEI. The CDR3 spans 12 residues. DNA of the CDR3: TGTGCCAGCAGTGAAGGGGGGGGGACCCAGTACTTC. This sequence encodes CASSEGGGTQYF. The entire variable domain, with the rest obtained from reference TRBV2 and TRBJ2-5, is as follows: EPEVTQTPSHQVTQMGQEVILRCVPISNHLYFYWYRQILGQKVEFLVSFYNNEISEKSEIFDDQFSVERPDGSNFTLKIRSTKLEDSAMYFCASSEGGGTQYFGPGTRLLVL.

The table lists this clone with a count of one. J is TRBJ1-1 and V is TRBV19, with a weak D call TRBD1 (5 bases). The V gene's germline CDR1 is LNHDA and CDR2 SQIVND (reference sequence). The CDR3 extends over 15 amino acids. V lost 10 bases and J 0 bases, leaving 18 bases between the germline ends. CDR3 residues: CATKQGYTLNTEAFF. CDR3 bases: TGTGCCACCAAGCAGGGCTATACACTGAACACTGAAGCTTTCTTT.

The chain uses TRBV7-8 and TRBJ1-5; D not resolved. The CDR3 is made up of 12 amino acids. Looked up from germline, CDR1 is SGHVS and CDR2 is FQNEAQ. The V end was cut by 3 bases, the J end by 7 bases, with 7 bases between. The CDR3: CASSFSPQPQHF. The CDR3 bases are TGTGCCAGCAGCTTTTCTCCGCAGCCCCAGCATTTT.